This T cell receptor (beta chain) was captured in a study of chemoradiotherapy in HPV16-positive cancers. General study points: Candidate HPV-specific clones and E7-related TCR motifs grew in tumor during treatment.

TCRdb's table, derived via immunoSEQ multiplex PCR, lists solely in-frame clones and lacks some. The sample includes about 8,000 clones, roughly 80% of them seen just once. V lost 8 bases to trimming and J lost 4 bases, with 12 bases between them. Germline V gene data show CDR1 as SQVTM and CDR2 as ANQGSEA. The CDR3 runs to 12 residues. This clone occurred once. No antigen is known for it. The rearrangement links TRBV29-1 to TRBJ2-1, with no clear D. Sequenced material: blood, taken from a patient who underwent chemoradiotherapy. The origin of this receptor is a human donor with HPV-associated anogenital cancer. CDR3 DNA: TGCAGCCAGTATACAGCTTACAATGAGCAGTTCTTC. Translated: CSQYTAYNEQFF.